This passage covers 19 T cell receptor beta chains from one sample sequenced in a study of somatic mutations in cytotoxic T cells in rheumatoid arthritis. The protocol was immunoSEQ multiplex PCR, while the TCRdb copy is restricted to in-frame clones and leaves out a portion. The sample lists tens of thousands of clones, roughly 80% occurring once. Sequenced sample: CD8+ T cells sorted from blood. The receptors originated from an adult with rheumatoid arthritis.

The rearrangement joins TRBV29-1 to TRBJ2-7; no firm D call. This CDR3 has 13 residues. V shed 3 bases and J shed 2 bases, with 11 bases lying between them. Germline values: CDR1 SQVTM, CDR2 ANQGSEA. CDR3 sequence (DNA): TGCAGCGTTGAGGATTTAAACCCCTACGAGCAGTACTTC. Protein product: CSVEDLNPYEQYF.

This chain connects TRBV19 to TRBJ2-1; 10 bases map to TRBD2. CDR3 length: 16 amino acids. The germline gives CDR1 LNHDA, CDR2 SQIVND (reference sequence). With 3 bases clipped from V and 5 bases from J, the junction kept 7 bases outside the gene matches. The CDR3 sequence is CASSIGRAGGHNEQFF. CDR3 in DNA: TGTGCCAGTAGTATTGGTCGAGCGGGAGGGCACAATGAGCAGTTCTTC.

V gene TRBV2 combines with J gene TRBJ2-3; D not certain. V was trimmed by 10 bases and J by 6 bases, leaving 8 bases between them. The CDR3 loop spans 10 amino acids. The germline gives CDR1 SNHLY, CDR2 FYNNEI. CDR3 sequence: CATVVDTQYF. CDR3 bases: TGTGCCACAGTTGTGGATACGCAGTATTTT.

This rearrangement joins TRBV28 to TRBJ1-6, with a tentative D call TRBD1 (6 bases). Germline V gives CDR1 MDHEN, CDR2 SYDVKM. The CDR3 length is 16 residues. Trimming pared 5 bases from V and 0 bases from J, leaving 11 bases between. The CDR3 loop reads CASSITGSSYNSPLHF. CDR3 DNA: TGTGCCAGCAGTATAACAGGGAGCTCCTATAATTCACCCCTCCACTTT.

The chain has TRBV7-9 and TRBJ1-4; possibly TRBD1 for D (5 bases). Germline loops: CDR1 SEHNR, CDR2 FQNEAQ (reference sequence). This CDR3 comprises 15 residues. Trimming removed 4 bases at V and 6 bases at J, with 15 bases between. CDR3 residues: CASSSEGGDDEKLFF. CDR3 DNA sequence: TGTGCCAGCAGCTCCGAAGGAGGGGATGATGAAAAACTGTTTTTT.

The rearrangement joins TRBV6-5 to TRBJ2-5; D not certain. In germline, CDR1 is MNHEY, CDR2 SVGAGI. The V and J ends lost 3 bases and 0 bases respectively, with 11 bases between them. This CDR3 region has 15 residues. CDR3 nucleotide sequence: TGTGCCAGCAGTTATACCCTCCGGGACCAAGAGACCCAGTACTTC. Encoded protein: CASSYTLRDQETQYF.

The rearrangement links TRBV6-5 to TRBJ2-3, with 7 bases identical to TRBD1. Per germline, CDR1 MNHEY and CDR2 SVGAGI. V shed 0 bases and J 1 base; nucleotides not matched to a gene: 4. This CDR3 has 16 amino acids. The CDR3 coding sequence is TGTGCCAGCAGTTACTCGCGACAGGGTGGCACAGATACGCAGTATTTT. Protein: CASSYSRQGGTDTQYF.

The rearrangement joins TRBV29-1 to TRBJ1-2, with a tentative D call TRBD1 (6 bases). Germline V gene sequence: CDR1 SQVTM, CDR2 ANQGSEA. This CDR3 spans 12 amino acids. V was shortened by 6 bases and J by 5 bases, with 13 bases between the two germline ends. The CDR3 protein is CSVTGRSYGYTF. CDR3 sequence (DNA): TGCAGCGTAACAGGGAGGTCTTATGGCTACACCTTC.

This chain joins TRBV18 and TRBJ2-7, with TRBD2 matching over 10 bases. The CDR3 has 14 residues. The V and J ends lost 6 bases and 3 bases, in that order; junction bases with no gene match: 5. Germline values: CDR1 KGHSH, CDR2 LQKENI. The CDR3 DNA follows: TGTGCCAGCTCCCGGACTAGCGGCAACTACGAGCAGTACTTC. Translating it yields CASSRTSGNYEQYF.

The rearrangement joins TRBV5-8 to TRBJ1-1, with a possible D match to TRBD1 (6 bases). Germline values: CDR1 SGHTS, CDR2 YDEGEE. The V end was cut by 0 bases, the J end by 4 bases, with 10 bases between. The CDR3 sequence is 14 residues long. This chain's CDR3 is CASSLGGHGTEAFF. CDR3 in DNA: TGTGCCAGCAGCTTGGGGGGGCACGGCACTGAAGCTTTCTTT.

The chain links TRBV6-1 to TRBJ1-5; 9 nucleotides align to TRBD1. The trim removed 8 bases at V and 6 bases at J, leaving 8 bases unmatched. The CDR3 has 14 amino acids. Germline CDR1 and CDR2: MNHNS and SASEGT. The DNA of the CDR3 is TGTGCCAGCTTGGACAGGGGCGAGAGTCAGCCCCAGCATTTT. Translating gives CASLDRGESQPQHF.

This chain connects TRBV27 to TRBJ2-6, with D perhaps given as TRBD1 or TRBD2 (5 bases each). The CDR3 is 18 amino acids. The V end was cut by 5 bases, the J end by 0 bases, with 17 bases between. Germline V gives CDR1 MNHEY, CDR2 SMNVEV (reference sequence). This CDR3 is CASSPGPSQSSGANVLTF. The CDR3 DNA sequence: TGTGCCAGCAGTCCGGGACCTTCCCAGAGCTCTGGGGCCAACGTCCTGACTTTC.

In regard to this clone: Given a far larger clone just one base away, this is likely a sequencing read error. The same CDR3 can be traced to other DNA sequences in this sample. The chain couples TRBV6-5 to TRBJ2-3, with 15 bases lining up with TRBD2. Germline V lookup: CDR1 MNHEY, CDR2 SVGAGI. The J segment lost 4 bases and the V segment lost 5 bases, leaving 1 base of the junction unmatched. CDR3 length: 15 amino acids. This CDR3 is CASSGLAGGPDTQYF. The CDR3 DNA sequence: TGTGCCAGCAGTGGACTAGCGGGAGGGCCAGATACGCAGTATTTT.

This chain links TRBV6-6 with TRBJ2-7; D unresolved. The V and J ends lost 2 bases and 5 bases respectively, with 4 bases between them. Germline CDR1 is MNHNY and CDR2 is SVGAGI (reference sequence). CDR3 length: 11 amino acids. CDR3 in amino acids: CASSYTNEQYF. For the CDR3, the DNA is TGTGCCAGCAGTTACACCAACGAGCAGTACTTC.

The chain links TRBV6-5 to TRBJ2-1, with a possible D match to TRBD2 (5 bases). The V end lost 11 bases, the J end lost 2 bases, and 13 bases lay between the germline ends. Looked up from germline, CDR1 is MNHEY and CDR2 is SVGAGI. This CDR3 spans 13 amino acids. The CDR3 protein is CASFSGTYNEQFF. The DNA of the CDR3 is TGTGCCTCCTTTTCCGGGACCTACAATGAGCAGTTCTTC.

J is TRBJ2-2 and V is TRBV11-3; 9 bases align to TRBD2. CDR1 is SGHNT and CDR2 is YENEEA in the germline V gene. J gave up 10 bases and V 5 bases, and 14 bases lay outside the gene matches. This CDR3 has 16 amino acids. The CDR3 spells CASSPSSRTSEEELFF. CDR3 DNA sequence: TGTGCCAGCAGCCCTAGCTCCCGGACTAGCGAAGAGGAGCTGTTTTTT.

The V and J genes are TRBV30 and TRBJ2-3; D gene ambiguous. Germline V gives CDR1 GTSNPN, CDR2 SVGIG (reference sequence). V was trimmed by 0 bases and J by 2 bases, leaving 9 bases between them. The CDR3 runs 14 residues. The CDR3 loop reads CAWSVGLITDTQYF. The CDR3 coding sequence is TGTGCCTGGAGTGTAGGTCTTATCACAGATACGCAGTATTTT.

The chain uses TRBV11-3 and TRBJ2-5; tentative D call: TRBD1 (6 bases). The CDR3 totals 14 residues. V was cut by 2 bases and J by 3 bases, with 10 bases left in between. The germline V gene has CDR1 SGHNT and CDR2 YENEEA. The DNA for the CDR3 is TGTGCCAGCAGCTTACCGACAGGAAAAGAGACCCAGTACTTC. Its protein product is CASSLPTGKETQYF.

The rearrangement links TRBV7-8 to TRBJ1-5; 9 positions match TRBD1. CDR3 length: 16 residues. The V gene end was trimmed by 5 bases and the J gene end by 3 bases; junction bases not matched to a gene: 8. The germline gives CDR1 SGHVS, CDR2 FQNEAQ. CDR3 sequence: CASSPTTGGFNQPQHF. The CDR3 DNA reads TGTGCCAGCAGCCCTACGACAGGGGGGTTCAATCAGCCCCAGCATTTT.